This T cell receptor beta chain stems from a study of blood T cells in healthy people across ages. Study findings and constraints: Older age coincided with a roughly linear decline in TCR beta diversity per million T cells. Naive T cell percentage strongly correlated with TCR beta diversity.

V shed 5 bases and J shed 1 base, with 17 bases lying between them. There are 16 residues in the CDR3. From germline, CDR1 is LGHNA and CDR2 YNFKEQ. Note on this clonotype: Its antigen is currently unknown.

A second 7 to 11 cycle PCR used barcoded and J-beta primers. Via MiXCR, TCRdb re-called the 5' RACE reads, giving one row per CDR3 protein. The sample lists approximately 900,000 distinct CDR3 sequences; about 48% were seen once. The clonotype comes from a man aged 30 to 39 in good health. The chain is built from TRBV4-2 and TRBJ1-1, with D uncertain. Sequenced material: blood. This CDR3 reads CASSVTRAVGNTEAFF. In DNA, the CDR3 is TGTGCCAGCAGCGTTACGAGGGCAGTGGGGAACACTGAAGCTTTCTTT.